This T cell receptor beta chain was captured in a study of T cell responses to AZD1222 COVID-19 vaccine. Findings of the study overall: At baseline, just a handful of AZD1222 recipients tested seropositive.

Generated by immunoSEQ multiplex PCR, the TCRdb table keeps only in-frame clones and is missing some. The sample has 150,000 to 200,000 clones, roughly 92% seen once. A word on this clone: Its antigen is as yet unknown.

The CDR3 consists of 14 residues. The V gene's germline CDR1 is ENHRY and CDR2 SYGVKD. V dropped 7 bases and J dropped 5; count of bases not matched to a gene: 6. Sequenced here: peripheral blood, sampled 28 days after the second AZD1222 dose. The V gene is TRBV10-3, the J gene TRBJ2-3, with TRBD1 matching 10 bases. The clonotype originates from an adult who received the AZD1222 COVID-19 vaccine. The CDR3 bases are TGTGCCATCAAGGGGACAGGGGCCGGAGATACGCAGTATTTT. Translating gives CAIKGTGAGDTQYF.